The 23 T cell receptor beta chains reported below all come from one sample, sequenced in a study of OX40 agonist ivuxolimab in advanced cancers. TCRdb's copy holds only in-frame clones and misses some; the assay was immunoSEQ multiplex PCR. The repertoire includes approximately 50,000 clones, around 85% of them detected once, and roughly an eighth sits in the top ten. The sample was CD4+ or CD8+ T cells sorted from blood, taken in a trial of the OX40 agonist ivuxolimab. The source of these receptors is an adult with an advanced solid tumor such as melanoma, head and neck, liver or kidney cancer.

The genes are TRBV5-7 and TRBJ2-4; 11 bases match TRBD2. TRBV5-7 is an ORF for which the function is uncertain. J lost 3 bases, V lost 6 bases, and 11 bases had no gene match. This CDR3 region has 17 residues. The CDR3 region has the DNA TGTGCCAGCACCGTTATTACTAGCGGGAGTAACAAAAACATTCAGTACTTC. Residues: CASTVITSGSNKNIQYF.

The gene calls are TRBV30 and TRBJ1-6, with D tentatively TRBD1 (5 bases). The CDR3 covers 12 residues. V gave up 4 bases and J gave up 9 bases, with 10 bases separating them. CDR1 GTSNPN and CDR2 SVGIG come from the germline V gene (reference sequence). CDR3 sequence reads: CAWKRGSSPLHF. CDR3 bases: TGTGCCTGGAAGCGGGGCAGTTCACCCCTCCACTTT.

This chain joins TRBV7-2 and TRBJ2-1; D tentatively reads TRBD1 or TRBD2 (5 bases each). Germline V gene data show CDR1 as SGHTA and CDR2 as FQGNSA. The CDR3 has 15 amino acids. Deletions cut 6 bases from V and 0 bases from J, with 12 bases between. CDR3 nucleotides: TGTGCCAGCAGTTCGGGACGTTCCTCCTACAATGAGCAGTTCTTC. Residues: CASSSGRSSYNEQFF.

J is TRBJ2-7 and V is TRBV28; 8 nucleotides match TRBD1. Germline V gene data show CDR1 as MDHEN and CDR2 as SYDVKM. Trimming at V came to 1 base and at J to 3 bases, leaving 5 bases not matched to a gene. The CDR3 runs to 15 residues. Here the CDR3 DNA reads TGTGCCAGCAGTTTATATGGACAGGGTAACTACGAGCAGTACTTC. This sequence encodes CASSLYGQGNYEQYF.

In nucleotides, the CDR3 is TGTGCCAGCAGCTTAGTAGTCAGGGTAAACGACGAGCAGTACTTC. Translation gives CASSLVVRVNDEQYF. V usage is TRBV11-2 and J usage is TRBJ2-7; TRBD1 is a possible D gene (5 bases). Deletions cut 1 base from V and 5 bases from J, with 15 bases between. This CDR3 has 15 amino acids. The germline gives CDR1 SGHAT, CDR2 FQNNGV.

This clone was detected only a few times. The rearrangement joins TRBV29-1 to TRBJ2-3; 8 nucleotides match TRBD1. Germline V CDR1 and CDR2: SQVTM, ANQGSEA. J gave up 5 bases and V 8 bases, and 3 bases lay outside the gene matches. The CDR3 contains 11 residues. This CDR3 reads CSPGTGDTQYF. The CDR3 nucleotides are TGCAGCCCTGGGACAGGAGATACGCAGTATTTT.

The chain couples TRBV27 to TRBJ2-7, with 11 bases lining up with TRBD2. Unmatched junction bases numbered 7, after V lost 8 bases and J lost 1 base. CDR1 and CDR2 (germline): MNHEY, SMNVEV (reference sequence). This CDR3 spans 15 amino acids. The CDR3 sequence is CASRDRLAGSYEQYF. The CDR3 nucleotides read TGTGCCAGCCGCGATCGACTAGCGGGGTCCTACGAGCAGTACTTC.

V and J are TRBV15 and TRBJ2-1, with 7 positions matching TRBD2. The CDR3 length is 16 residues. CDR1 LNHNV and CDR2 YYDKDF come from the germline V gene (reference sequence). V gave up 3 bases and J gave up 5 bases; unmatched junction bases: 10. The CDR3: CATSRKGLADHNEQFF. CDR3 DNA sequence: TGTGCCACCAGCAGGAAGGGGCTAGCGGATCACAATGAGCAGTTCTTC.

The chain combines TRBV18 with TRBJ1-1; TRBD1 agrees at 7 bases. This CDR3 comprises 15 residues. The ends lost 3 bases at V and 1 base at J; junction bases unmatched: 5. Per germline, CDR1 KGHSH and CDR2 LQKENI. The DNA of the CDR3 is TGTGCCAGCTCACCTGGGACAGCCCCGAACACTGAAGCTTTCTTT. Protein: CASSPGTAPNTEAFF.

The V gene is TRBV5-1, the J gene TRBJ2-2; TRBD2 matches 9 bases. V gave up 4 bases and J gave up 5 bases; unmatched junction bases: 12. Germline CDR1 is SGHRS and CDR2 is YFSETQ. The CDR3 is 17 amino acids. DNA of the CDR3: TGCGCCAGCAGCACCAACCCGGGACTAGCTGCTACCGGGGAGCTGTTTTTT. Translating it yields CASSTNPGLAATGELFF.

The CDR3 DNA sequence: TGTGCCAGCAGCTTGGTCGGGAGCTCCTACAATGAGCAGTTCTTC. Its translation: CASSLVGSSYNEQFF. The J gene is TRBJ2-1, the V gene TRBV5-8; D might be TRBD2 (6 bases). V was pared by 0 bases and J by 0 bases, with 7 bases between. CDR1 SGHTS and CDR2 YDEGEE come from the germline V gene. The length of the CDR3 is 15 residues.

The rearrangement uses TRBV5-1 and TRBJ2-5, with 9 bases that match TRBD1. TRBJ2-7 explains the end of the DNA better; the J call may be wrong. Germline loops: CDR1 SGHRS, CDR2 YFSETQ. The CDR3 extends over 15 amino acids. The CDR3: CASSLTGTGSYEQYF. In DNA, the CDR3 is TGCGCCAGCAGCTTGACCGGGACAGGGTCCTACGAGCAGTACTTC.

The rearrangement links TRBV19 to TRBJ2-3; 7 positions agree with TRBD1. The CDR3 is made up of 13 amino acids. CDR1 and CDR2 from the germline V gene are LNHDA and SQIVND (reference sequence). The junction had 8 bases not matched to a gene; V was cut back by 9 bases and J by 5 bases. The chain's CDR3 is CASSDRAEDTQYF. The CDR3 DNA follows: TGTGCCAGCTCCGACAGGGCGGAAGATACGCAGTATTTT.

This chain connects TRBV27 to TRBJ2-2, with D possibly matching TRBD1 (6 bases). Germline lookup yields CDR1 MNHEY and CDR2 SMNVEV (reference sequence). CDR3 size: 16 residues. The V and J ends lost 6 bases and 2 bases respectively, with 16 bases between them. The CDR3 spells CASSPHGTQNTGELFF. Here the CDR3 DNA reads TGTGCCAGCAGCCCCCACGGGACACAAAACACCGGGGAGCTGTTTTTT.

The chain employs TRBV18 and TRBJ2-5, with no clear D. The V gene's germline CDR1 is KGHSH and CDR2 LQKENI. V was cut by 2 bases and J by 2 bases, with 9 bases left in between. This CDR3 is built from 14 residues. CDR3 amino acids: CASSPATDQETQYF. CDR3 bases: TGTGCCAGCTCACCAGCCACAGATCAAGAGACCCAGTACTTC.

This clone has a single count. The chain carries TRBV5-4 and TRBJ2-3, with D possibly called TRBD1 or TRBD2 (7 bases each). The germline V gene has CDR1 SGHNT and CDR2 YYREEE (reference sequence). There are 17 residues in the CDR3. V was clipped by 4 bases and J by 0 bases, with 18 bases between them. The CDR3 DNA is TGTGCCAGCAGCCGAGGGGGCGGGAGCCCCAGCACAGATACGCAGTATTTT. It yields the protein CASSRGGGSPSTDTQYF.

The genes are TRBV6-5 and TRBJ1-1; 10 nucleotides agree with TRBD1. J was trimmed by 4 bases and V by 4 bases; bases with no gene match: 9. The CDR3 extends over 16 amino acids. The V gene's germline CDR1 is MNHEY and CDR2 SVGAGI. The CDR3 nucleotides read TGTGCCAGCAGTTTAAGGACAGGGGGAAGGGTCACTGAAGCTTTCTTT. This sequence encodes CASSLRTGGRVTEAFF.

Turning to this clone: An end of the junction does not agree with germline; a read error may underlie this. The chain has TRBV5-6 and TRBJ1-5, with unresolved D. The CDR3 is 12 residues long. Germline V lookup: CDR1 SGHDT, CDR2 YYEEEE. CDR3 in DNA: TGTGCCGGCAGCACATACAATCAGCCCCAGCATTTT. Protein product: CAGSTYNQPQHF.

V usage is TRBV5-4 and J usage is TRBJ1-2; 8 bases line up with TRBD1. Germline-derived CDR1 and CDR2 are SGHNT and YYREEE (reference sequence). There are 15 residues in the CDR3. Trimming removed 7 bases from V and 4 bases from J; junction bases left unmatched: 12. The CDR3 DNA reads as TGTGCCAGCTGTGGGGGGGGACAGGACCTCTATGGCTACACCTTC. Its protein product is CASCGGGQDLYGYTF.

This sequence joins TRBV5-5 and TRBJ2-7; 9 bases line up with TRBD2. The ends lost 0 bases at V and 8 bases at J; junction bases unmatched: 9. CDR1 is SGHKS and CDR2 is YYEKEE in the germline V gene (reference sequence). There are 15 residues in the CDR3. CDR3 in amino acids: CASSLEVGGRAKQYF. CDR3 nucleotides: TGTGCCAGCAGCTTGGAGGTTGGCGGGAGGGCAAAGCAGTACTTC.

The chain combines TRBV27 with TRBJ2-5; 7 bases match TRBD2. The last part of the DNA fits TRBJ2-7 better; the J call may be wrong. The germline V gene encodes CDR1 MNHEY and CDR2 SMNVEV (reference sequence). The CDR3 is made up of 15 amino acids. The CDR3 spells CASSRGRESRYEQYF. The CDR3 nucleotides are TGTGCCAGCAGCCGTGGGCGGGAGTCGAGGTACGAGCAGTACTTC.

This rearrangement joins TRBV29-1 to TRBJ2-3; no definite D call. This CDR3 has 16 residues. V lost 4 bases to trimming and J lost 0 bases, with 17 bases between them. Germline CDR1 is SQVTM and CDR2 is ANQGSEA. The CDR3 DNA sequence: TGCAGCGTTGCCCCCCTGGCCCCCTCTAGCACAGATACGCAGTATTTT. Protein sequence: CSVAPLAPSSTDTQYF.

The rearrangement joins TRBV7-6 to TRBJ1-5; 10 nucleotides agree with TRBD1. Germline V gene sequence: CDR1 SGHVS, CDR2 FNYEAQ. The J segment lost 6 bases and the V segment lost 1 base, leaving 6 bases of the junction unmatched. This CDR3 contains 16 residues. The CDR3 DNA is TGTGCCAGCAGCTTAGGGGACAGGGGAACCCCTCAGCCCCAGCATTTT. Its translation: CASSLGDRGTPQPQHF.